The next 15 T cell receptor beta chains were all read from a single sample in a study of cytomegalovirus exposure and HLA in healthy donors. It was with 60 Vbeta and 13 Jbeta primers that the PCR ran. This table comes from immunoSEQ multiplex PCR, and its TCRdb copy is limited to in-frame clones, with some not included. The sample lists under 200,000 clones; roughly 79% were seen once. The sequenced sample was PBMCs. The receptors were gathered from a man in his forties in good health and CMV-seronegative.

V usage is TRBV7-8 and J usage is TRBJ2-5, with a possible D match to TRBD1 (5 bases). Germline loops: CDR1 SGHVS, CDR2 FQNEAQ. V was clipped by 2 bases and J by 4 bases, with 11 bases between them. The CDR3 consists of 14 residues. CDR3: CASSLPGLAETQYF. CDR3 bases: TGTGCCAGCAGCTTACCAGGGCTTGCAGAGACCCAGTACTTC.

The chain recombines TRBV7-2 with TRBJ2-2; D remains unclear. Trimming took off 1 base at V and 5 bases at J, with 5 bases between the two ends. Germline CDR1 and CDR2: SGHTA and FQGNSA. The CDR3 sequence is 13 residues long. The CDR3 is CASSLVRTGELFF. CDR3 bases: TGTGCCAGCAGCTTAGTGAGGACCGGGGAGCTGTTTTTT. The full variable domain, completed using reference TRBV7-2 and TRBJ2-2, is GAGVSQSPSNKVTEKGKDVELRCDPISGHTALYWYRQSLGQGLEFLIYFQGNSAPDKSGLPSDRFSAERTGGSVSTLTIQRTQQEDSAVYLCASSLVRTGELFFGEGSRLTVL.

V usage is TRBV9 and J usage is TRBJ2-1; the D gene is possibly TRBD2 (6 bases). Germline V gene sequence: CDR1 SGDLS, CDR2 YYNGEE. The CDR3 is 14 residues long. The V end lost 4 bases, the J end lost 2 bases, and 10 bases lay between the germline ends. The CDR3 DNA is TGTGCCAGCAGCCAAACGGGAGCCTACAATGAGCAGTTCTTC. Translating gives CASSQTGAYNEQFF.

The chain combines TRBV4-2 with TRBJ2-1; 8 bases align to TRBD2. Germline loops: CDR1 LGHNA, CDR2 YNFKEQ. The junction had 13 bases not matched to a gene; V was cut back by 0 bases and J by 9 bases. The CDR3 is 17 residues long. The CDR3 sequence is CASSQDRQTSAPIEQFF. The CDR3 nucleotides are TGTGCCAGCAGCCAAGATCGTCAGACTAGCGCGCCAATTGAGCAGTTCTTC.

J is TRBJ1-4 and V is TRBV6-1; perhaps TRBD1 as D (5 bases). V was clipped by 7 bases and J by 7 bases, with 16 bases between them. Looked up from germline, CDR1 is MNHNS and CDR2 is SASEGT. The CDR3 loop spans 14 amino acids. The CDR3 here is CASTGGAPSEKLFF. CDR3 in DNA: TGTGCCAGCACCGGAGGGGCACCAAGTGAAAAACTGTTTTTT.

Here the CDR3 DNA reads TGTGCTAGTGTTGCCGGGGGTGGAGTTGTTGAGCAGTTCTTC. This encodes CASVAGGGVVEQFF. V usage is TRBV12-5 and J usage is TRBJ2-1; D possibly corresponds to TRBD2 (6 bases). The germline V and J ends were trimmed by 7 bases and 9 bases, with 19 bases remaining between them. This CDR3 region has 14 residues. Germline-derived CDR1 and CDR2 are LGHNT and FRNRAP.

The chain uses TRBV5-1 and TRBJ1-1; 7 positions agree with TRBD1. Trimming removed 0 bases from V and 6 bases from J; junction bases left unmatched: 11. CDR3 size: 16 residues. Germline lookup yields CDR1 SGHRS and CDR2 YFSETQ. In DNA, the CDR3 is TGCGCCAGCAGCTTGGGTCCCGGACAGGTCTCGCCTGAAGCTTTCTTT. This encodes CASSLGPGQVSPEAFF.

The chain joins TRBV7-3 to TRBJ2-2; D is undetermined. With 5 bases removed from V and 2 bases from J, the gap between germline ends came to 3 bases. The CDR3 spans 12 residues. Germline assignment: CDR1 SGHTA and CDR2 FQGTGA. Here the CDR3 DNA reads TGTGCCAGCAGCGTAAACACCGGGGAGCTGTTTTTT. The encoded protein is CASSVNTGELFF.

The rearrangement joins TRBV13 to TRBJ1-5; D is possibly TRBD1 (5 bases). The CDR3 has 16 amino acids. Trimming cost V 5 bases and J 6 bases, with 20 bases left between them. Germline V CDR1 and CDR2: PRHDT, FYEKMQ (reference sequence). The CDR3 loop reads CASSRAGVGVGQPQHF. The CDR3 DNA reads as TGTGCCAGCAGCCGGGCGGGGGTTGGAGTGGGTCAGCCCCAGCATTTT.

This chain uses TRBV6-1 with TRBJ2-2; 8 bases are a match to TRBD2. CDR1 and CDR2 (germline): MNHNS, SASEGT. The J segment lost 5 bases and the V segment lost 10 bases, leaving 9 bases of the junction unmatched. The CDR3 covers 14 residues. CDR3 DNA sequence: TGTGCCACCTGTCGGACTAGCCAGACCGGGGAGCTGTTTTTT. This codes for CATCRTSQTGELFF.

The V and J genes are TRBV28 and TRBJ2-3; 9 bases map to TRBD1. Germline V gene lookup returns CDR1 MDHEN and CDR2 SYDVKM. V trimming: 3 bases; J trimming: 9 bases; junction bases outside the gene matches: 7. There are 14 residues in the CDR3. The CDR3 nucleotides read TGTGCCAGCAGTTTCGGGACAGGGAGGCCGACGCAGTATTTT. Translated: CASSFGTGRPTQYF.

The chain carries TRBV27 and TRBJ2-7, with a tentative D call TRBD2 (6 bases). Germline V gene sequence: CDR1 MNHEY, CDR2 SMNVEV (reference sequence). Trimming took 6 bases from V and 0 from J, leaving 15 bases between them. CDR3 length: 15 amino acids. CDR3 protein: CASRRGGDSSYEQYF. DNA of the CDR3: TGTGCCAGCAGGCGAGGCGGGGATAGCTCCTACGAGCAGTACTTC.

The genes are TRBV28 and TRBJ2-1; no firm D call. The germline V gene encodes CDR1 MDHEN and CDR2 SYDVKM. V was cut by 7 bases and J by 3 bases, with 10 bases left in between. This CDR3 contains 13 residues. CDR3 DNA sequence: TGTGCCAGCAAGAGAAATAACTACAATGAGCAGTTCTTC. It specifies CASKRNNYNEQFF.

As regards this clone: One end of the junction varies from germline; a read error may be responsible. The rearrangement joins TRBV2 to TRBJ2-4, with 8 bases identical to TRBD2. The CDR3 is made up of 18 amino acids. The germline V gene has CDR1 SNHLY and CDR2 FYNNEI. This CDR3 is CASRDIREGLGAKNSQYF. CDR3 sequence (DNA): TGTGCCAGCAGAGATATACGGGAGGGCCTCGGGGCCAAAAACAGTCAGTACTTC. The whole variable domain, filled in from reference TRBV2 and TRBJ2-4, reads EPEVTQTPSHQVTQMGQEVILRCVPISNHLYFYWYRQILGQKVEFLVSFYNNEISEKSEIFDDQFSVERPDGSNFTLKIRSTKLEDSAMYFCASRDIREGLGAKNSQYFGAGTRLSVL.

The chain couples TRBV4-1 to TRBJ1-1, with 7 bases identical to TRBD1. Looked up from germline, CDR1 is MGHRA and CDR2 is YSYEKL. Losses at the gene ends were 4 bases for V and 1 base for J; bases not matched to a gene: 3. The length of the CDR3 is 14 residues. CDR3 coding DNA: TGCGCCAGCAGCCGATGGGACAGGAACACTGAAGCTTTCTTT. Its translation: CASSRWDRNTEAFF.